These 18 T cell receptor beta chains came from one sample sequenced in a study of T cell responses to AZD1222 COVID-19 vaccine (dated by TCRdb to the early 2020s). Library creation used the immunoSEQ multiplex PCR assay. Imported from immuneACCESS, the table was reduced by TCRdb to in-frame sequences with V and J called. These copies leave out some clones; in studies compared against another copy, an unresolved V gene accounts for under half, and the cause of the remainder is not known. The sample yields more than 85,000 clones; 80% to 90% were counted once. The ten largest clones capture 6% to 9% of the sample. Interpreted using the paper, the time point label stands for: baseline before first vaccination. Sequenced here: peripheral blood, sampled on day 0 of AZD1222 vaccination. Receptors originate from an adult in good health.

This chain connects TRBV7-9 to TRBJ2-1; TRBD1 matches 7 bases. V trimming: 7 bases; J trimming: 4 bases; junction bases outside the gene matches: 10. Per the germline V gene, CDR1 is SEHNR and CDR2 is FQNEAQ (reference sequence). The CDR3 loop spans 15 amino acids. This CDR3 is CASNLRQGLYNEQFF. CDR3 nucleotide sequence: TGTGCCAGCAACCTTCGACAGGGATTATACAATGAGCAGTTCTTC.

V is TRBV4-1 and J is TRBJ2-7; D tentatively reads TRBD1 or TRBD2 (7 bases each). With 8 bases removed from V and 0 bases from J, the gap between germline ends came to 11 bases. CDR1 and CDR2 from the germline V gene are MGHRA and YSYEKL. The CDR3 consists of 13 residues. The CDR3 DNA sequence: TGCGCCAGCCAGGGGGGGGACTCCTACGAGCAGTACTTC. This translates into CASQGGDSYEQYF.

This sequence joins TRBV9 and TRBJ2-5; 7 nucleotides match TRBD2. V lost 5 bases and J lost 2; bases outside the gene matches: 9. This CDR3 region has 15 residues. Germline assignment: CDR1 SGDLS and CDR2 YYNGEE. CDR3 sequence: CASSSSGVRQETQYF. In nucleotides, the CDR3 is TGTGCCAGCAGTTCTAGCGGTGTTCGGCAAGAGACCCAGTACTTC.

The chain has TRBV28 and TRBJ2-5; D possibly corresponds to TRBD1 (6 bases). There are 14 residues in the CDR3. The germline V and J ends were trimmed by 5 bases and 0 bases, with 10 bases remaining between them. Germline V lookup: CDR1 MDHEN, CDR2 SYDVKM. The CDR3 sequence is CASSHTGNQETQYF. In DNA form, the CDR3 reads TGTGCCAGCAGTCATACAGGGAACCAAGAGACCCAGTACTTC.

The chain combines TRBV6-2 or TRBV6-3 with TRBJ2-3; possible D gene TRBD2, 5 bases. With 5 bases removed from V and 3 bases from J, the gap between germline ends came to 9 bases. CDR3 length equals 13 residues. Germline values: CDR1 MNHEY, CDR2 SVGEGT. The CDR3 DNA reads as TGTGCCAGCAGTCTCGGGGATACAGATACGCAGTATTTT. Translated: CASSLGDTDTQYF.

The genes are TRBV14 and TRBJ1-6, with D perhaps matching TRBD1 (5 bases). Germline values: CDR1 SGHDN, CDR2 FVKESK. The CDR3 length is 13 residues. V gave up 4 bases and J gave up 10 bases, with 11 bases separating them. CDR3 sequence (DNA): TGTGCCAGCAGCCCGGAGGGGCCCTCACCCCTCCACTTT. Its translation: CASSPEGPSPLHF.

CDR3 loop: CASSQERLGNTEAFF. The CDR3 bases are TGTGCCAGCAGCCAAGAACGATTGGGGAACACTGAAGCTTTCTTT. The V and J genes are TRBV6-5 and TRBJ1-1; D is unresolved. The CDR3 runs to 15 residues. Germline V gene sequence: CDR1 MNHEY, CDR2 SVGAGI. V lost 6 bases to trimming and J lost 1 base, with 15 bases between them.

The CDR3 coding sequence is TGTGCCAGCAGCCAACGACTAGCGGGAGTGGACGGGGAGCTGTTTTTT. This gives the protein CASSQRLAGVDGELFF. The genes are TRBV3-1 (or the pseudogene TRBV3-2) and TRBJ2-2, with 12 bases lining up with TRBD2. CDR1 is LGHDT, CDR2 YNNKEL, per germline (reference sequence). The CDR3 covers 16 residues. V shed 2 bases and J 7 bases; nucleotides not matched to a gene: 5.

This chain links TRBV7-2 with TRBJ2-4; D possibly uses TRBD1 or TRBD2 (5 bases each). The germline V gene encodes CDR1 SGHTA and CDR2 FQGNSA. The CDR3 is 17 amino acids. V dropped 5 bases and J dropped 0 bases, with 17 bases sitting between them. The CDR3 DNA reads as TGTGCCAGCAGCCTAGGGACCGGATCCATAGCCAAAAACATTCAGTACTTC. It yields the protein CASSLGTGSIAKNIQYF.

The chain combines TRBV11-3 with TRBJ2-7; the D gene is possibly TRBD2 (6 bases). The CDR3 is 14 amino acids. CDR1 and CDR2 from the germline V gene are SGHNT and YENEEA. Trimming pared 5 bases from V and 6 bases from J, leaving 17 bases between. The CDR3 sequence: CASSTTGTHLEQYF. CDR3 DNA: TGTGCCAGCAGCACAACCGGGACTCACCTCGAGCAGTACTTC.

The genes are TRBV30 and TRBJ2-7; 9 bases are shared with TRBD2. Germline-derived CDR1 and CDR2 are GTSNPN and SVGIG (reference sequence). This CDR3 region has 14 residues. The V gene end was trimmed by 0 bases and the J gene end by 4 bases; junction bases not matched to a gene: 4. The CDR3 sequence is CAWSVAGGGYEQYF. The CDR3 DNA reads as TGTGCCTGGAGTGTAGCGGGAGGTGGGTACGAGCAGTACTTC.

This chain joins TRBV6-5 and TRBJ2-7; TRBD2 is a possible D gene (7 bases). The CDR3 runs to 14 residues. Germline assignment: CDR1 MNHEY and CDR2 SVGAGI. Trimming removed 0 bases from V and 6 bases from J, with 12 bases in between. The CDR3 sequence is CASSYSGGLGEQYF. The CDR3, as DNA: TGTGCCAGCAGTTACTCCGGGGGGCTCGGCGAGCAGTACTTC.

The chain has TRBV6-5 and TRBJ2-7, with TRBD1 matching over 7 bases. Germline CDR1 and CDR2: MNHEY and SVGAGI. This CDR3 contains 14 residues. Germline trimming cut 5 bases from V and 0 bases from J; bases unmatched to any gene: 4. The CDR3 coding sequence is TGTGCCAGCAGTCGCGACAGGGCCTCCTACGAGCAGTACTTC. It encodes CASSRDRASYEQYF.

The chain employs TRBV7-3 and TRBJ2-1; TRBD2 matches 12 bases. V gave up 0 bases and J gave up 4 bases; unmatched junction bases: 1. The CDR3 is 16 amino acids. Germline lookup yields CDR1 SGHTA and CDR2 FQGTGA. The DNA for the CDR3 is TGTGCCAGCAGCTTAACGCTAGCGGGAGGGTACAATGAGCAGTTCTTC. It is translated as CASSLTLAGGYNEQFF.

The chain is built from TRBV7-2 and TRBJ2-3; 10 positions agree with TRBD2. The junction had 4 bases not matched to a gene; V was cut back by 0 bases and J by 1 base. This CDR3 has 17 residues. Germline V gene lookup returns CDR1 SGHTA and CDR2 FQGNSA. CDR3 DNA: TGTGCCAGCAGCTTAGCACCTAGCGGGAGCGGCACAGATACGCAGTATTTT. Protein: CASSLAPSGSGTDTQYF.

This clone was found a few times. The V call is TRBV9, the J call TRBJ2-1, with 9 positions matching TRBD2. CDR3 size: 16 residues. V lost 1 base and J lost 6; bases outside the gene matches: 8. CDR1 is SGDLS and CDR2 is YYNGEE in the germline V gene. This chain's CDR3 is CASSVTSGLISNEQFF. The CDR3 bases are TGTGCCAGCAGCGTAACTAGCGGGTTAATTAGCAATGAGCAGTTCTTC.

V usage is TRBV4-1 and J usage is TRBJ2-2; no clear D gene. Deletions cut 5 bases from V and 1 base from J, with 11 bases between. This CDR3 has 15 residues. From germline, CDR1 is MGHRA and CDR2 YSYEKL. The chain's CDR3 is CASSSQTQNTGELFF. Written as DNA, the CDR3 is TGCGCCAGCAGCTCCCAGACACAGAACACCGGGGAGCTGTTTTTT.

This chain links TRBV18 with TRBJ1-1; D is uncertain. The CDR3 is 12 residues long. Looked up from germline, CDR1 is KGHSH and CDR2 is LQKENI. The V end lost 3 bases, the J end lost 8 bases, and 10 bases lay between the germline ends. CDR3 DNA: TGTGCCAGCTCACCTGGCAGTCAAGAAGCTTTCTTT. Protein: CASSPGSQEAFF.